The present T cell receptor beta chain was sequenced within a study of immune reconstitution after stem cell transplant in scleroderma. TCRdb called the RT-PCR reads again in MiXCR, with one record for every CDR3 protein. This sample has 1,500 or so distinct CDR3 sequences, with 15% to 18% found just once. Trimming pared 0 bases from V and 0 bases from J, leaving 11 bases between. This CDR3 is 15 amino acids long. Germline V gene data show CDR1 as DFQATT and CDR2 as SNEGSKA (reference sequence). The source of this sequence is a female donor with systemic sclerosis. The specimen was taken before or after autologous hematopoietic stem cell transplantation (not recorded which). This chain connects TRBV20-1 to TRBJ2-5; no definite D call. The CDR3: CSARDGRAYQETQYF. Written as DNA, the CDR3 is TGCAGTGCTAGAGACGGAAGGGCGTACCAAGAGACCCAGTACTTC.